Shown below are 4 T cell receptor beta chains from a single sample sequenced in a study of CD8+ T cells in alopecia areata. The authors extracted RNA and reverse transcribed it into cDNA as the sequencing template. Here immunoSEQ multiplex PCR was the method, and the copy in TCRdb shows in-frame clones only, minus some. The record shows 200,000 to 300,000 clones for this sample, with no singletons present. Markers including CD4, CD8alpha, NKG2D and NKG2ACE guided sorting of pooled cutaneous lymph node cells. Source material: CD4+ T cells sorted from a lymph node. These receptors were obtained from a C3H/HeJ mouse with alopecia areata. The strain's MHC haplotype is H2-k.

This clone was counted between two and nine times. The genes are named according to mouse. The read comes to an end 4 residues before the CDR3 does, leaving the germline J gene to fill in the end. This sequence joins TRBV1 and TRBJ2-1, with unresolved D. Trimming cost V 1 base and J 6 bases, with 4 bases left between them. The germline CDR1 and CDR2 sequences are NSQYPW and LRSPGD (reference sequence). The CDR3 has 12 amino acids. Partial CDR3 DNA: TGCACCTGCAGTGCAGGGGTTGCT. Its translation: CTCSAGVA. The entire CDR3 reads CTCSAGVAEQFF.

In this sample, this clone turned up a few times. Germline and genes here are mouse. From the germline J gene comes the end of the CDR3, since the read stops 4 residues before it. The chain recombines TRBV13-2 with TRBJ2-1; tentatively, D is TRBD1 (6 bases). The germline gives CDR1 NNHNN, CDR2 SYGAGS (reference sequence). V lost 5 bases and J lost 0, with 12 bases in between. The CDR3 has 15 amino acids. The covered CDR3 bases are TGTGCCAGCGGGGAAGGGGGATATAACTATGCT. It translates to CASGEGGYNYA. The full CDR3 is CASGEGGYNYAEQFF.

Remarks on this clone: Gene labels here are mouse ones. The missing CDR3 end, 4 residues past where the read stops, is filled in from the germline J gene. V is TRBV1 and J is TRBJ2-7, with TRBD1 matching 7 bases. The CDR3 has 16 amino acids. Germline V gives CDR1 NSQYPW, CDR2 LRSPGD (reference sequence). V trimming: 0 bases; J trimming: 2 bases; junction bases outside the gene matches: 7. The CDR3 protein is CTCSADRGTEPYEQYF. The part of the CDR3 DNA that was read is TGCACCTGCAGTGCAGATAGGGGGACAGAGCCCTAT.

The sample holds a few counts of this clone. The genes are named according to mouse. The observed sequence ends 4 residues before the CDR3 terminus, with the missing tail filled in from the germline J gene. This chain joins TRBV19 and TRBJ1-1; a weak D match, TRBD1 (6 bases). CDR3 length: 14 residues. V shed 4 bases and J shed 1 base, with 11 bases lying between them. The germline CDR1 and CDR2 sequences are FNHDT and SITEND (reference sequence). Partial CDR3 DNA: TGTGCCAGCAGTCTCGGACAGCAAAACACA. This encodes CASSLGQQNT. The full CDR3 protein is CASSLGQQNTEVFF.